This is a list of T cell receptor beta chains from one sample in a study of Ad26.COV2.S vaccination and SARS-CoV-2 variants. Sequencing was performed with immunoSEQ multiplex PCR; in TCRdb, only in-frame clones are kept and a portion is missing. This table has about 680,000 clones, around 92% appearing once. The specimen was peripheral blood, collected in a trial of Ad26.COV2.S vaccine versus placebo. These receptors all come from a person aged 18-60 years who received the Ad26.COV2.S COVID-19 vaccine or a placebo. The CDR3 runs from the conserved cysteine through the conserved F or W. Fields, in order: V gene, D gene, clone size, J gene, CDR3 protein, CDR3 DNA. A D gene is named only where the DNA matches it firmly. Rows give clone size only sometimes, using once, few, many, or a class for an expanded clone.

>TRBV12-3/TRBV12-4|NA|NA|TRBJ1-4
CASDEGGKLFF
TGTGCCAGCGACGAGGGGGGAAAACTGTTTTTT
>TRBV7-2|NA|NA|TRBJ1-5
CASSLDGKSNQPQHF
TGTGCCAGCAGCTTAGATGGGAAAAGCAATCAGCCCCAGCATTTT
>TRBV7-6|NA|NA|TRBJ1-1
CASSPIRSAEAFF
TGTGCCAGCAGCCCAATTCGTTCAGCTGAAGCTTTCTTT
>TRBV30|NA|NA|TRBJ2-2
CACSRVESGELFF
TGTGCCTGTTCGCGGGTAGAGTCGGGGGAGCTGTTTTTT
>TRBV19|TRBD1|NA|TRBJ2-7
CASSARDSKFFEQYF
TGTGCCAGTAGTGCCCGGGACAGTAAGTTCTTCGAGCAGTACTTC
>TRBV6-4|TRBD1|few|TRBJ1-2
CASSETPQGAGGYTF
TGTGCCAGCAGTGAGACTCCACAGGGGGCTGGGGGCTACACCTTC
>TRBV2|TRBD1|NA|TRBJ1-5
CASSWTGRSNQPQHF
TGTGCCAGCAGCTGGACAGGGCGGAGCAATCAGCCCCAGCATTTT
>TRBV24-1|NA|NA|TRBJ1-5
CATQGSNQPQHF
TGTGCCACCCAGGGTAGCAATCAGCCCCAGCATTTT
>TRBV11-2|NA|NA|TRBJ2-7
CASSLEQGSSYEQYF
TGTGCCAGCAGCTTAGAGCAGGGGAGCTCCTACGAGCAGTACTTC
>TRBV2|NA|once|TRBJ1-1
CASSEAVEAFF
TGTGCCAGCAGTGAGGCGGTTGAAGCTTTCTTT
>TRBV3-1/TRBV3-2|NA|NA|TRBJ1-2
CASSPDSYGYTF
TGTGCCAGCAGCCCCGACAGCTATGGCTACACCTTC
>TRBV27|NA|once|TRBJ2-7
CASRLVSLYEQYF
TGTGCCAGCCGGCTCGTCTCCCTCTACGAGCAGTACTTC
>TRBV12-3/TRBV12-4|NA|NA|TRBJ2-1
CASAGTEGRQQFF
TGTGCCAGCGCGGGGACCGAAGGGCGTCAGCAGTTCTTC
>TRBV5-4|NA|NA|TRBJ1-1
CASSFQGSNTEAFF
TGTGCCAGCAGCTTTCAGGGGAGTAACACTGAAGCTTTCTTT
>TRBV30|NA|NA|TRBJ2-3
CAWSEGTSTDTQYF
TGTGCCTGGAGTGAAGGGACTAGCACAGATACGCAGTATTTT
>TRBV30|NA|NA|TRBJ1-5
CAWTTGGDQPQHF
TGTGCCTGGACCACAGGAGGGGATCAGCCCCAGCATTTT
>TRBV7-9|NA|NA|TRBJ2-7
CASSQGLKGMEQYF
TGTGCCAGCAGTCAGGGCCTAAAAGGGATGGAGCAGTACTTC
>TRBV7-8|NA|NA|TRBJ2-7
CASSPQRDEQYF
TGTGCCAGCAGCCCGCAAAGGGACGAGCAGTACTTC
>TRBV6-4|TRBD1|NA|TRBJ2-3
CASSDSWTGGGTDTQYF
TGTGCCAGCAGTGACTCTTGGACAGGGGGCGGCACAGATACGCAGTATTTT
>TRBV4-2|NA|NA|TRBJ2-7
CASSQGGPSEQYF
TGTGCCAGCAGCCAAGGCGGGCCCTCCGAGCAGTACTTC
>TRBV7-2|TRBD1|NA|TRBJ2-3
CASSESGQVTDTQYF
TGTGCCAGCAGCGAATCGGGACAGGTCACAGATACGCAGTATTTT
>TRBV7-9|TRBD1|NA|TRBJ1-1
CASSLDGQATEAFF
TGTGCCAGCAGCTTAGACGGACAGGCCACTGAAGCTTTCTTT
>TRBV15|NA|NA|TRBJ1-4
CATSTTVLRGTNEKLFF
TGTGCCACCAGCACGACAGTACTAAGAGGAACTAATGAAAAACTGTTTTTT
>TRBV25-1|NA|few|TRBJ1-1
CASRGWNTEAFF
TGTGCCAGCAGAGGTTGGAACACTGAAGCTTTCTTT
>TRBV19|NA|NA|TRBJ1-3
CASSAEGNTIYF
TGTGCCAGTAGTGCCGAGGGAAACACCATATATTTT
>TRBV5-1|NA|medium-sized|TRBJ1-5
CASSLEGRTNQPQHF
TGCGCCAGCAGCTTGGAAGGACGGACCAATCAGCCCCAGCATTTT
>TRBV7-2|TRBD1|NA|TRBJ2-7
CASSLGTGIVSYEQYF
TGTGCCAGCAGCCTAGGGACAGGGATCGTCTCCTACGAGCAGTACTTC
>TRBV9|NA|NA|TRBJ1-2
CASSVDAAFGGYTF
TGTGCCAGCAGCGTAGACGCCGCGTTCGGAGGCTACACCTTC
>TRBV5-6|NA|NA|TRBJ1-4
CASSLAGRRNEKLFF
TGTGCCAGCAGCTTGGCTGGACGTCGGAATGAAAAACTGTTTTTT
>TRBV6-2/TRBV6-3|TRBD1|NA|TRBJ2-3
CASSYATGLGTDTQYF
TGTGCCAGCAGTTACGCGACAGGGCTCGGCACAGATACGCAGTATTTT
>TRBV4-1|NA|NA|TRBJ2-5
CASSQEWVGGGGKYQETQYF
TGCGCCAGCAGCCAAGAATGGGTCGGTGGTGGCGGCAAGTACCAAGAGACCCAGTACTTC
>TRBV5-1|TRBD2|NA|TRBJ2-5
CASSRTSGSRAQYF
TGCGCCAGCAGCCGGACTAGCGGGAGCCGGGCCCAGTACTTC
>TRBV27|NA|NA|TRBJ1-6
CASRPGQHNSPLHF
TGTGCCAGCAGACCGGGACAACATAATTCACCCCTCCACTTT
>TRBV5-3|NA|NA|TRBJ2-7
CARSFRAYEQYF
TGTGCCAGAAGCTTTAGGGCCTACGAGCAGTACTTC
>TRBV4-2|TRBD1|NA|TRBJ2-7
CASSPSGGQGAHEQYF
TGTGCCAGCAGCCCCTCCGGGGGACAGGGGGCCCACGAGCAGTACTTC
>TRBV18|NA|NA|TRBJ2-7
CASSTGRMGEQYF
TGTGCCAGCTCGACGGGACGTATGGGCGAGCAGTACTTC
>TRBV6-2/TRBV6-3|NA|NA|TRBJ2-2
CASSYKRNTGELFF
TGTGCCAGCAGTTACAAACGGAACACCGGGGAGCTGTTTTTT
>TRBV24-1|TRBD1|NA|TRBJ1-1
CATSDSGTGKYEAFF
TGTGCCACCAGTGATTCCGGGACAGGGAAATATGAAGCTTTCTTT
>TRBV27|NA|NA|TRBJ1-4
CASSLNYNEKLFF
TGTGCCAGCAGTTTAAATTATAATGAAAAACTGTTTTTT
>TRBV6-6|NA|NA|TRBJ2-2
CASSYVPTGELFF
TGTGCCAGCAGCTATGTTCCCACCGGGGAGCTGTTTTTT
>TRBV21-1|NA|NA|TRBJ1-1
CASNLRVENTEAFF
TGTGCCAGCAACCTACGGGTGGAGAACACTGAAGCTTTCTTT
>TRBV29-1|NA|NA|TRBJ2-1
CSVEGTGRGSYNEQFF
TGCAGCGTTGAAGGGACAGGGCGGGGGTCCTACAATGAGCAGTTCTTC
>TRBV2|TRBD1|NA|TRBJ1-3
CASSGPDREPPGNTIYF
TGTGCCAGCAGTGGCCCAGACAGGGAGCCGCCTGGAAACACCATATATTTT
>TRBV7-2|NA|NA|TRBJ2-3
CASSWRGSTDTQYF
TGTGCCAGCAGCTGGCGGGGAAGCACAGATACGCAGTATTTT
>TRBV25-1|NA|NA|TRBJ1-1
CASSLPGTNTEAFF
TGTGCCAGCAGTCTGCCGGGGACGAACACTGAAGCTTTCTTT
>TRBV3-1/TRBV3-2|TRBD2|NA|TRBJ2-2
CASSRRLAGGRELFF
TGTGCCAGCAGCCGCAGACTAGCGGGAGGGCGGGAGCTGTTTTTT
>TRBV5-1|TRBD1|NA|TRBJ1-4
CASSFRDRGLGEKLFF
TGCGCCAGCAGCTTCCGGGACAGGGGATTAGGCGAAAAACTGTTTTTT
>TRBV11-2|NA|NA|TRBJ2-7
CASSLGIVSSYEQYF
TGTGCCAGCAGCTTAGGTATCGTTAGCTCCTACGAGCAGTACTTC
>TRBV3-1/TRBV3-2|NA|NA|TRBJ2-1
CASSQVAAPYNEQFF
TGTGCCAGCAGCCAAGTGGCGGCTCCCTACAATGAGCAGTTCTTC
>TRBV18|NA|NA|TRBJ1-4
CASSPAEAKGKLFF
TGTGCCAGCTCACCAGCGGAGGCAAAGGGAAAACTGTTTTTT
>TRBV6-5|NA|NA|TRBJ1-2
CASSRGGGLYGYTF
TGTGCCAGCAGCCGCGGGGGGGGGCTCTATGGCTACACCTTC
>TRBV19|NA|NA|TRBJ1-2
CASSIDVGGYTF
TGTGCCAGTAGTATAGATGTTGGCGGCTACACCTTC
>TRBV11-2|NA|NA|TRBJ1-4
CASSPEWAAEKLFF
TGTGCCAGCAGTCCAGAGTGGGCGGCCGAAAAACTGTTTTTT
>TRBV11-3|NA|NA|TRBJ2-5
CASSFSGGKTQYF
TGTGCCAGCAGCTTCTCAGGGGGGAAGACCCAGTACTTC
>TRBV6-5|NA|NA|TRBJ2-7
CASSYSGGGRTYEQYF
TGTGCCAGCAGTTACTCAGGCGGGGGCCGAACCTACGAGCAGTACTTC
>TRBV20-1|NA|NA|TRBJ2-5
CSAGTGDPQYF
TGCAGTGCGGGAACTGGGGACCCCCAGTACTTC
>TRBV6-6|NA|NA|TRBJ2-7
CASSYFLGSPRDEQYF
TGTGCCAGCAGTTACTTTCTGGGCAGTCCACGGGACGAGCAGTACTTC
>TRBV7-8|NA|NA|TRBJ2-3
CASSYGLDTDTQYF
TGTGCCAGCAGCTATGGGCTCGATACAGATACGCAGTATTTT